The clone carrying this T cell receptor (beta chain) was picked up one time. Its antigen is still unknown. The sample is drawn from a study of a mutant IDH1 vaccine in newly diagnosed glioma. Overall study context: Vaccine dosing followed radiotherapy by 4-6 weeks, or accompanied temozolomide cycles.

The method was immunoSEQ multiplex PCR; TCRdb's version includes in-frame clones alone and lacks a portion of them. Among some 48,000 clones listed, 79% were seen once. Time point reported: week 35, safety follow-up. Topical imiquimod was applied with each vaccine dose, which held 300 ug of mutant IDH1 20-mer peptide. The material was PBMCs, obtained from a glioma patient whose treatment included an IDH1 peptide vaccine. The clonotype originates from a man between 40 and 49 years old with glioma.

The CDR3 loop is CASSPPSGGSSYEQYF. Written as DNA, the CDR3 is TGTGCCAGCAGCCCCCCTAGCGGGGGTAGCTCCTACGAGCAGTACTTC. This chain connects TRBV13 to TRBJ2-7, with 10 bases matching TRBD2. This CDR3 spans 16 amino acids. J gave up 0 bases and V 5 bases, and 7 bases lay outside the gene matches. Germline loops: CDR1 PRHDT, CDR2 FYEKMQ (reference sequence).